This T cell receptor (beta chain) was identified in a study of T cells in Graves' hyperthyroidism and ophthalmopathy. Used for diagnoses were clinical symptoms, serum thyroxine and TRAb, thyroid ultrasound and orbital computed tomography. The PBMCs were sourced from fresh peripheral blood (around 9.9 ml). This clonotype has a count of ten or more. Its antigen is unknown. RNA transcripts gave rise to amplified TCR beta CDR3 regions. HTBI primers drove first-round RT-PCR of the TCR CDR3. TCRdb redid the calling of the multiplex PCR reads with MiXCR, one entry per CDR3 protein. Among roughly 360,000 distinct CDR3 sequences listed, approximately 13% were seen once. V was pared by 3 bases and J by 1 base, with 11 bases between. CDR1 is SGHNT and CDR2 is YENEEA in the germline V gene. The CDR3 consists of 15 residues. Study results and limitations: Also found in blood were most expanded thyroid clonotypes above 0.001.

The sequenced sample consisted of blood. The source is a man aged 30-40 years with Graves' hyperthyroidism that later progressed to Graves' ophthalmopathy. This chain links TRBV11-3 with TRBJ2-3; D might be TRBD2 (5 bases). CDR3: CASSFREEGTDTQYF. The CDR3 bases are TGTGCCAGCAGCTTCCGGGAAGAGGGCACAGATACGCAGTATTTT.